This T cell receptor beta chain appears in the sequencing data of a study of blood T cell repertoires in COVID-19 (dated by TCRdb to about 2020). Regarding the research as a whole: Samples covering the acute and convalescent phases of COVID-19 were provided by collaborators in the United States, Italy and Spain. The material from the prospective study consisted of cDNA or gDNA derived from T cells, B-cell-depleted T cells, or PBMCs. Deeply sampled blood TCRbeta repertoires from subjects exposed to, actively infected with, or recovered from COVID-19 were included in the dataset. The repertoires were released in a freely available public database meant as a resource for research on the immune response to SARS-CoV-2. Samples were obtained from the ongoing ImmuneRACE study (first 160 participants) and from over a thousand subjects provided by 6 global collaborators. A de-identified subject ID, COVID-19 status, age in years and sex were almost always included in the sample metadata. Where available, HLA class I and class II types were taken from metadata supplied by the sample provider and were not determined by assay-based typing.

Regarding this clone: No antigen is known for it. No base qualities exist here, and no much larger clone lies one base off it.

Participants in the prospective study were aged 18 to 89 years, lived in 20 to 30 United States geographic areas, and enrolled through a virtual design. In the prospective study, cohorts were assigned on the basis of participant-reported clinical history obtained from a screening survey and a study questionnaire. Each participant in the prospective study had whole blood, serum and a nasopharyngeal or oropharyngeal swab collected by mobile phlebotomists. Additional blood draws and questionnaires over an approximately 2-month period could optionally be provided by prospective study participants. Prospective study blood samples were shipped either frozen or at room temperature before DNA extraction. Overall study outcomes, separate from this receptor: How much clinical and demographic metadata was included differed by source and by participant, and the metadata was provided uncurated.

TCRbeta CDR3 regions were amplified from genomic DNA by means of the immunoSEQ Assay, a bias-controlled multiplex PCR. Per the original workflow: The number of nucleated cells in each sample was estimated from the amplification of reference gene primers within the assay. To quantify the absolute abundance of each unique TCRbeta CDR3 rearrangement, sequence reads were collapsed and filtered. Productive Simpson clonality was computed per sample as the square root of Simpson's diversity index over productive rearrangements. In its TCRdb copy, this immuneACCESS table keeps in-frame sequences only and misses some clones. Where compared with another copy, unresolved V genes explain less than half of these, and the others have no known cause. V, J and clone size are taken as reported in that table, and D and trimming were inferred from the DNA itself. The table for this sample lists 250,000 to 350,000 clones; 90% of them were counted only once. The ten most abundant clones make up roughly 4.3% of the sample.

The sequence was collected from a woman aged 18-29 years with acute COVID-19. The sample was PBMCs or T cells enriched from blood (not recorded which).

CDR3 protein: CAISLTGELFF. Here is the DNA: TGTGCCATCAGTCTGACCGGGGAGCTGTTTTTT. The chain joins TRBV10-3 to TRBJ2-2, with the D gene not confidently named. V is clipped by 5 bases and J by 5 bases, and the sequence between their germline boundaries is 3 bases long. The cysteine opens and the phenylalanine closes a CDR3 of 11 amino acids. CDR3 DNA is the only sequence kept; it has 33 bases, read in frame from the first base. Looking up the germline V gene yields CDR1 ENHRY and CDR2 SYGVKD.